Presented here are 21 T cell receptor beta chains from one specimen sequenced in a study of cytomegalovirus exposure and HLA in healthy donors. Use of 60 Vbeta and 13 Jbeta primers characterized the PCR. TCRdb keeps only in-frame clones here, not all; method: immunoSEQ multiplex PCR. The table has approximately 93,000 clones, around three quarters seen once. The sample taken for sequencing was PBMCs. Receptor source: a male donor in good health and CMV-seropositive.

This chain links TRBV13 with TRBJ2-7, with 8 nucleotides matching TRBD1. Germline assignment: CDR1 PRHDT and CDR2 FYEKMQ (reference sequence). The CDR3 loop spans 15 amino acids. V lost 5 bases, J lost 2 bases, and 8 bases stayed unmatched. DNA for the CDR3: TGTGCCAGCAGCACCAGGGACAGGTTTACCTACGAGCAGTACTTC. Its protein product is CASSTRDRFTYEQYF.

This clone was picked up one time. The J gene is TRBJ2-2, the V gene TRBV30, with 10 bases lining up with TRBD2. After removal of 2 bases from V and 0 bases from J, the junction contained 6 bases not matched to a gene. The CDR3 spans 17 residues. In germline, CDR1 is GTSNPN, CDR2 SVGIG (reference sequence). CDR3 nucleotide sequence: TGTGCCTGGAGTCGGATAGCGGGGGGTCCGAACACCGGGGAGCTGTTTTTT. Translating gives CAWSRIAGGPNTGELFF.

The V gene is TRBV29-1, the J gene TRBJ2-7, with 11 bases aligning to TRBD1. This CDR3 region has 15 residues. Unmatched junction bases numbered 6, after V lost 2 bases and J lost 3 bases. CDR1 SQVTM and CDR2 ANQGSEA come from the germline V gene. DNA for the CDR3: TGCAGCGTTGAAACCTCCGGGACAGGGGGCTACGAGCAGTACTTC. This translates into CSVETSGTGGYEQYF.

This sequence joins TRBV2 and TRBJ1-3, with D perhaps TRBD1 (6 bases). Germline loops: CDR1 SNHLY, CDR2 FYNNEI. The CDR3 runs to 16 residues. Trimming left V 4 bases short and J 1 base short, with 14 bases between. CDR3 loop: CASSAGQPKSGNTIYF. The CDR3 DNA follows: TGTGCCAGCAGTGCCGGACAGCCCAAATCTGGAAACACCATATATTTT.

The chain joins TRBV13 to TRBJ1-2, with D perhaps matching TRBD1 (5 bases). This CDR3 contains 16 residues. Trimming cost V 5 bases and J 2 bases, with 18 bases left between them. The germline V gene has CDR1 PRHDT and CDR2 FYEKMQ (reference sequence). The CDR3 reads CASSGGGSSQNYGYTF. CDR3 in DNA: TGTGCCAGCAGCGGGGGGGGGTCCTCGCAAAACTATGGCTACACCTTC.

The V gene is TRBV10-2, the J gene TRBJ1-1; D remains ambiguous. V dropped 0 bases and J dropped 4 bases, with 9 bases sitting between them. This CDR3 has 14 residues. CDR1 WSHSY and CDR2 SAAADI come from the germline V gene. The CDR3 DNA follows: TGCGCCAGCAGTGAGTCGCCAGGTATCACTGAAGCTTTCTTT. Protein product: CASSESPGITEAFF.

The chain uses TRBV5-4 and TRBJ1-3; TRBD1 is a possible D gene (5 bases). Trimming removed 2 bases from V and 3 bases from J, with 12 bases in between. CDR3 size: 15 residues. The germline CDR1 and CDR2 sequences are SGHNT and YYREEE (reference sequence). The CDR3 region is CASSLRGGSGNTIYF. For the CDR3, the DNA is TGTGCCAGCAGCTTAAGGGGAGGGAGTGGAAACACCATATATTTT.

The chain combines TRBV6-1 with TRBJ1-1; 8 nucleotides match TRBD1. CDR1 is MNHNS and CDR2 is SASEGT in the germline V gene. J lost 8 bases, V lost 6 bases, and 8 bases had no gene match. CDR3 size: 13 residues. The CDR3 here is CASRGTGHGEAFF. CDR3 nucleotides: TGTGCCAGCAGGGGGACAGGTCATGGCGAAGCTTTCTTT.

The chain couples TRBV19 to TRBJ2-1; 9 bases agree with TRBD2. Germline loops: CDR1 LNHDA, CDR2 SQIVND (reference sequence). J was trimmed by 9 bases and V by 4 bases; bases with no gene match: 10. The CDR3 consists of 15 residues. The CDR3 reads CASSNVAGGPIEQFF. The DNA for the CDR3 is TGTGCCAGTAGTAACGTTGCGGGGGGGCCAATTGAGCAGTTCTTC.

The chain recombines TRBV19 with TRBJ1-5, with D perhaps matching TRBD1 (6 bases). There are 15 residues in the CDR3. The germline V gene has CDR1 LNHDA and CDR2 SQIVND (reference sequence). Trimming left V 5 bases short and J 6 bases short, with 17 bases between. DNA of the CDR3: TGTGCCAGTAGTGTACAAAACCAGGGGAGTCAGCCCCAGCATTTT. Amino acid sequence: CASSVQNQGSQPQHF.

This sequence joins TRBV4-1 and TRBJ2-1; 8 bases are shared with TRBD1. The CDR3 extends over 16 amino acids. Germline V gene sequence: CDR1 MGHRA, CDR2 YSYEKL. Losses at the gene ends were 3 bases for V and 4 bases for J; bases not matched to a gene: 8. CDR3: CASSHVPRDRYNEQFF. The CDR3 DNA sequence: TGCGCCAGCAGCCACGTTCCCCGGGACAGGTACAATGAGCAGTTCTTC.

The rearrangement links TRBV7-2 to TRBJ1-1; no reliable D call. Trimming took off 7 bases at V and 3 bases at J, with 15 bases between the two ends. The CDR3 spans 14 residues. Germline-derived CDR1 and CDR2 are SGHTA and FQGNSA. The CDR3 sequence is CASTPRRGDTEAFF. The CDR3 DNA is TGTGCCAGCACCCCGAGACGGGGTGACACTGAAGCTTTCTTT.

J is TRBJ1-2 and V is TRBV2, with D tentatively TRBD1 (5 bases). V was pared by 3 bases and J by 8 bases, with 13 bases between. Germline CDR1 is SNHLY and CDR2 is FYNNEI. The CDR3 consists of 13 residues. The CDR3 loop reads CASSEGLPTGYTF. In DNA, the CDR3 is TGTGCCAGCAGTGAGGGACTTCCCACGGGCTACACCTTC.

The V call is TRBV6-1, the J call TRBJ2-1; TRBD2 matches 7 bases. This CDR3 comprises 15 residues. Looked up from germline, CDR1 is MNHNS and CDR2 is SASEGT. The V gene end was trimmed by 4 bases and the J gene end by 2 bases; junction bases not matched to a gene: 5. The CDR3 bases are TGTGCCAGCAGTGTCCTAGCGGCTACCTACAATGAGCAGTTCTTC. As protein: CASSVLAATYNEQFF.

The CDR3 DNA sequence: TGCGCCAGCAGCCAAGATGGGCTAGCGGGGTTATCCGATACGCAGTATTTT. Its translation: CASSQDGLAGLSDTQYF. This sequence joins TRBV4-1 and TRBJ2-3; 9 bases match TRBD2. The V gene's germline CDR1 is MGHRA and CDR2 YSYEKL. V shed 0 bases, J shed 6 bases, and the junction held 10 bases outside the gene matches. There are 17 residues in the CDR3.

The chain uses TRBV30 and TRBJ2-5, with TRBD2 identical over 14 bases. Trimming cost V 0 bases and J 5 bases; bases outside gene matches: 5. The germline gives CDR1 GTSNPN, CDR2 SVGIG (reference sequence). This CDR3 is built from 16 residues. The CDR3 DNA reads TGTGCCTGGAGTGTACTAGGGACTAGCGGGGGTGAGACCCAGTACTTC. Its protein is CAWSVLGTSGGETQYF. Full variable domain (remainder filled in from reference TRBV30 and TRBJ2-5): SQTIHQWPATLVQPVGSPLSLECTVEGTSNPNLYWYRQAAGRGLQLLFYSVGIGQISSEVPQNLSASRPQDRQFILSSKKLLLSDSGFYLCAWSVLGTSGGETQYFGPGTRLLVL.

The chain is built from TRBV5-6 and TRBJ1-2; 10 bases line up with TRBD1. The CDR3 contains 16 residues. From germline, CDR1 is SGHDT and CDR2 YYEEEE. Trimming removed 0 bases from V and 4 bases from J; junction bases left unmatched: 6. The CDR3, as DNA: TGTGCCAGCAGCTTGGTGGACAGGGGGAGGATCTATGGCTACACCTTC. This codes for CASSLVDRGRIYGYTF.

There are a few counts of this clone. The chain has TRBV6-5 and TRBJ1-2; D remains ambiguous. The CDR3 is made up of 14 amino acids. The germline CDR1 and CDR2 sequences are MNHEY and SVGAGI. Trimming cost V 2 bases and J 0 bases, with 7 bases left between them. Written as DNA, the CDR3 is TGTGCCAGCAGTTACAGTGCAGCTAACTATGGCTACACCTTC. Residues: CASSYSAANYGYTF.

The V and J genes are TRBV29-1 and TRBJ1-3; D ambiguous. The germline CDR1 and CDR2 sequences are SQVTM and ANQGSEA. V lost 5 bases and J lost 7, with 12 bases in between. The CDR3 is 12 residues long. The CDR3 region is CSVNLPGNTIYF. CDR3 DNA: TGCAGCGTTAACCTACCGGGGAACACCATATATTTT.

The V gene is TRBV14, the J gene TRBJ1-2, with 7 bases lining up with TRBD1. V was clipped by 5 bases and J by 5 bases; unmatched bases: 5. CDR1 is SGHDN and CDR2 is FVKESK in the germline V gene. The length of the CDR3 is 13 residues. The CDR3: CASSSGQTYGYTF. CDR3 nucleotides: TGTGCCAGCAGCTCGGGACAGACGTATGGCTACACCTTC.

V gene TRBV7-3 combines with J gene TRBJ1-2; the D is unclear. Deletions cut 3 bases from V and 8 bases from J, with 13 bases between. The CDR3 is 13 amino acids. Germline V lookup: CDR1 SGHTA, CDR2 FQGTGA. The CDR3 sequence is CASSFGVREGYTF. In DNA form, the CDR3 reads TGTGCCAGCAGCTTTGGGGTCCGGGAGGGCTACACCTTC.